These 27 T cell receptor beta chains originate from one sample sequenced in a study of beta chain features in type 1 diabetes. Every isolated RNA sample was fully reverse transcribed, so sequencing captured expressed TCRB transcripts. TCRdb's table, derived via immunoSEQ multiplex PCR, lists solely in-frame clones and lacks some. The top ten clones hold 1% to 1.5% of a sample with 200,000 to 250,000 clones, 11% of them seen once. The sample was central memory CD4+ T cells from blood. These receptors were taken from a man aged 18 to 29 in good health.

The DNA of the CDR3 is TGCGCCAGCAGCCAGGGGGACAGGCGCTATGGCTACACCTTC. It specifies CASSQGDRRYGYTF. The J gene is TRBJ1-2, the V gene TRBV4-3, with TRBD1 identical over 8 bases. With 3 bases clipped from V and 4 bases from J, the junction kept 4 bases outside the gene matches. Per the germline V gene, CDR1 is LGHNA and CDR2 is YSLEER. This CDR3 contains 14 residues.

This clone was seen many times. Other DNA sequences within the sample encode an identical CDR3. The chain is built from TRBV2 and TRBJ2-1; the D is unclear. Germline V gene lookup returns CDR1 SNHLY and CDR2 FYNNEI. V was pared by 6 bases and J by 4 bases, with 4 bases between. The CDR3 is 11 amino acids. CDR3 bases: TGTGCCAGCAGCTATTACAATGAGCAGTTCTTC. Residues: CASSYYNEQFF.

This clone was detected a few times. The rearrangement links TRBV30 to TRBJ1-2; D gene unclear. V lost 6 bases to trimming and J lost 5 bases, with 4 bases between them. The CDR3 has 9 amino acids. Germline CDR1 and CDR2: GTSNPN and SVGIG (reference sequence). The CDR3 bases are TGTGCCTGCGGATATGGCTACACCTTC. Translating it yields CACGYGYTF.

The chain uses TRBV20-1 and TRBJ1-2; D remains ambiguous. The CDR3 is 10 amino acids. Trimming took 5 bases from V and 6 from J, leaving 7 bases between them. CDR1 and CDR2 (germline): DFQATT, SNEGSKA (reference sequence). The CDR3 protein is CSARRDGYTF. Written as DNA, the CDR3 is TGCAGTGCTCGGAGAGATGGCTACACCTTC.

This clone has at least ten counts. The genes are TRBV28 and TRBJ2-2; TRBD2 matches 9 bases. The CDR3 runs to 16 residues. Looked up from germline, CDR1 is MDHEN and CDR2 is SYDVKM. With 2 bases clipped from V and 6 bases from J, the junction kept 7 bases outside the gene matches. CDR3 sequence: CASSLPLAGRAGELFF. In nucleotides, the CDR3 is TGTGCCAGCAGTTTACCCCTAGCGGGACGGGCCGGGGAGCTGTTTTTT.

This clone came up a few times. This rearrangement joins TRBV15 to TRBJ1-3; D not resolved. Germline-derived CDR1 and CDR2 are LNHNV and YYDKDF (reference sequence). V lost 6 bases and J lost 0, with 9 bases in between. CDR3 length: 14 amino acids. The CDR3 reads CATRDGHSGNTIYF. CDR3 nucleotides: TGTGCCACCAGGGACGGTCACTCTGGAAACACCATATATTTT.

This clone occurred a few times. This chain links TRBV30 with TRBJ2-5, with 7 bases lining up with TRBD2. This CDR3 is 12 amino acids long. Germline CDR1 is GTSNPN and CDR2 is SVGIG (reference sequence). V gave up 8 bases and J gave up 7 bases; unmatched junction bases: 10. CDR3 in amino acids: CATAASGGTQYF. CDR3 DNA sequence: TGTGCCACTGCCGCGTCGGGGGGGACCCAGTACTTC.

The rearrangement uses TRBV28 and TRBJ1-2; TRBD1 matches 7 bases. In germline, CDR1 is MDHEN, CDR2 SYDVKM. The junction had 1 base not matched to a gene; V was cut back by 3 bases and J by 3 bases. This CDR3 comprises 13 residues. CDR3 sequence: CASSLTGYYGYTF. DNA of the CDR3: TGTGCCAGCAGTTTGACAGGGTACTATGGCTACACCTTC.

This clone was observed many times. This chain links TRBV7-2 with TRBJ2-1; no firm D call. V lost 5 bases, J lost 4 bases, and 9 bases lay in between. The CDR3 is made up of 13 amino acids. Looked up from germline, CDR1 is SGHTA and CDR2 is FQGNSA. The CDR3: CASSPRAYNEQFF. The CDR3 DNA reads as TGTGCCAGCAGCCCCCGGGCTTACAATGAGCAGTTCTTC.

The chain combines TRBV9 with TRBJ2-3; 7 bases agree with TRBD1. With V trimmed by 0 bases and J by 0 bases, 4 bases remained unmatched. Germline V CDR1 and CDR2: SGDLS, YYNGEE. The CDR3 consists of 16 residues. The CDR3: CASSVEGALSTDTQYF. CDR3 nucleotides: TGTGCCAGCAGCGTAGAGGGGGCTTTAAGCACAGATACGCAGTATTTT.

CDR3 region: CASSPLGETQYF. CDR3 nucleotide sequence: TGTGCCAGCAGCCCTCTAGGGGAGACCCAGTACTTC. The rearrangement uses TRBV5-4 and TRBJ2-5; D gene ambiguous. The CDR3 is made up of 12 amino acids. Germline V gene sequence: CDR1 SGHNT, CDR2 YYREEE (reference sequence). V was trimmed by 4 bases and J by 5 bases, leaving 9 bases between them.

The CDR3 sequence is CASRDSGRVTGELFF. The CDR3 coding sequence is TGTGCCAGCAGGGATAGCGGGAGGGTCACCGGGGAGCTGTTTTTT. V and J are TRBV28 and TRBJ2-2; 11 positions match TRBD2. The length of the CDR3 is 15 residues. Losses at the gene ends were 6 bases for V and 4 bases for J; bases not matched to a gene: 4. Germline V gene lookup returns CDR1 MDHEN and CDR2 SYDVKM. The whole variable domain, filled in from reference TRBV28 and TRBJ2-2, reads DVKVTQSSRYLVKRTGEKVFLECVQDMDHENMFWYRQDPGLGLRLIYFSYDVKMKEKGDIPEGYSVSREKKERFSLILESASTNQTSMYLCASRDSGRVTGELFFGEGSRLTVL.

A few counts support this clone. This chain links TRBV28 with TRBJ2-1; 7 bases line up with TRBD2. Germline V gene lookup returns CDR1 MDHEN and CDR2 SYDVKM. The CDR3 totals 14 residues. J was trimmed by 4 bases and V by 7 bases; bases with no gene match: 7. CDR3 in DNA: TGTGCCAGCATTCCGGGAGGACCGTACAATGAGCAGTTCTTC. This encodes CASIPGGPYNEQFF.

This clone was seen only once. The DNA for the CDR3 is TGCAGCGTTACACAGTGGGGTACAGATACGCAGTATTTT. It specifies CSVTQWGTDTQYF. The chain couples TRBV29-1 to TRBJ2-3, with no clear D. Germline V gene lookup returns CDR1 SQVTM and CDR2 ANQGSEA. This CDR3 is built from 13 residues. The V and J ends lost 5 bases and 3 bases respectively, with 12 bases between them.

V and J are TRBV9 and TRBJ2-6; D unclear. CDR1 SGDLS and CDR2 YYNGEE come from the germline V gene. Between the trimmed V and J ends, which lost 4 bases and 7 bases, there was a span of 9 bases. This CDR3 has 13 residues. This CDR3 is CASSPTPANVLTF. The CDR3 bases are TGTGCCAGCAGCCCCACGCCCGCCAACGTCCTGACTTTC.

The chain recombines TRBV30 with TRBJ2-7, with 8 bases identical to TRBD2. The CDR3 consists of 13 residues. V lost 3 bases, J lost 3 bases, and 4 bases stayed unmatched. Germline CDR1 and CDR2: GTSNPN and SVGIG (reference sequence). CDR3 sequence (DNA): TGTGCCTGGAGGAAAGCGGGAGACTACGAGCAGTACTTC. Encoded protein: CAWRKAGDYEQYF.

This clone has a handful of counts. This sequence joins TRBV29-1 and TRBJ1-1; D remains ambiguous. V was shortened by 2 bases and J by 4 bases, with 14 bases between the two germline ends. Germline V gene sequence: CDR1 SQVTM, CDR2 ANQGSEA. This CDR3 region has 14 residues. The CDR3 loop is CSVEMGNRGTEAFF. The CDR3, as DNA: TGCAGCGTTGAAATGGGGAACCGGGGCACTGAAGCTTTCTTT.

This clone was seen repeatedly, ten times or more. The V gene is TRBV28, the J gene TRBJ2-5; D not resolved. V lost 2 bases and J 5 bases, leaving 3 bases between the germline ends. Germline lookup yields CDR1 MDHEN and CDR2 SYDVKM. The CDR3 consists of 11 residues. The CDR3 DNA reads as TGTGCCAGCAGTTTACTGGAGACCCAGTACTTC. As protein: CASSLLETQYF.

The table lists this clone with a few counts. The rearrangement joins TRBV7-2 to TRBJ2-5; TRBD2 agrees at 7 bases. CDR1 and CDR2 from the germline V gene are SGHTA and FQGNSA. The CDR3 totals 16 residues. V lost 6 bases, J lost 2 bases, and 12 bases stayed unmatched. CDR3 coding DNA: TGTGCCAGCAGGGCGGGAGACTCCCCGGATCAAGAGACCCAGTACTTC. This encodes CASRAGDSPDQETQYF.

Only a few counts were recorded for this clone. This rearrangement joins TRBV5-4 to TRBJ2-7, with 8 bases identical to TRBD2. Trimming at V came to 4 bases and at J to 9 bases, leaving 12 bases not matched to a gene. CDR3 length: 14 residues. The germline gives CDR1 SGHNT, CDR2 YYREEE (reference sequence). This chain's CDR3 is CASSPEPTSAGQYF. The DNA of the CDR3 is TGTGCCAGCAGCCCCGAACCGACTAGCGCAGGGCAGTACTTC.

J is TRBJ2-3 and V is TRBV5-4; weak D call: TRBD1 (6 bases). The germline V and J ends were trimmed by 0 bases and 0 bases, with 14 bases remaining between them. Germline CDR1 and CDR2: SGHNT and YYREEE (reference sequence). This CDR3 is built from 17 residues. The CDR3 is CASSLGGRGHSTDTQYF. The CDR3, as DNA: TGTGCCAGCAGCTTGGGGGGCAGGGGACATAGCACAGATACGCAGTATTTT.

The CDR3 region is CSAITDKSYEQYF. Here the CDR3 DNA reads TGCAGCGCCATAACAGACAAAAGCTACGAGCAGTACTTC. This chain links TRBV29-1 with TRBJ2-5, with D unclear. The DNA end lines up better with TRBJ2-7; the J call may be wrong. There are 13 residues in the CDR3. Germline assignment: CDR1 SQVTM and CDR2 ANQGSEA.

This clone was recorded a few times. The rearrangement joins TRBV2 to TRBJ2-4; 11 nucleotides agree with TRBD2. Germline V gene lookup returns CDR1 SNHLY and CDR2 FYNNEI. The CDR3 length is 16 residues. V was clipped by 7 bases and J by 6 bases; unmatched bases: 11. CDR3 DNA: TGTGCCAGCACGACCCCGACTAGCGGGGAGGCAAACATTCAGTACTTC. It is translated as CASTTPTSGEANIQYF. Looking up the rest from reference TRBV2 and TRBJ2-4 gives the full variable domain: EPEVTQTPSHQVTQMGQEVILRCVPISNHLYFYWYRQILGQKVEFLVSFYNNEISEKSEIFDDQFSVERPDGSNFTLKIRSTKLEDSAMYFCASTTPTSGEANIQYFGAGTRLSVL.

CDR3 in DNA: TGTGCCAGCACCCATTGGTGGGAACAGGAGAACACTGAAGCTTTCTTT. Encoded protein: CASTHWWEQENTEAFF. The gene calls are TRBV13 and TRBJ1-1; weak D call: TRBD1 (5 bases). V lost 7 bases and J lost 1, with 19 bases in between. Germline CDR1 is PRHDT and CDR2 is FYEKMQ (reference sequence). This CDR3 has 16 amino acids.

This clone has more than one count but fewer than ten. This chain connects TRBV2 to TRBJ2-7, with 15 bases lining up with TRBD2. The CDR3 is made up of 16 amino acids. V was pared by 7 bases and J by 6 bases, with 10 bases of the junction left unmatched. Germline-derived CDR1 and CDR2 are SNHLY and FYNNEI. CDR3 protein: CASKPGLAGGRIEQYF. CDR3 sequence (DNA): TGTGCCAGCAAACCGGGACTAGCGGGAGGCCGCATCGAGCAGTACTTC.

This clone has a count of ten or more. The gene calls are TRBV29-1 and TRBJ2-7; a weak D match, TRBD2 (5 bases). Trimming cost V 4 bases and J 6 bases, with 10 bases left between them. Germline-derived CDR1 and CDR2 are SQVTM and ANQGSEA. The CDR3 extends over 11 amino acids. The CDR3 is CSVGFGGEQYF. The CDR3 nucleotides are TGCAGCGTTGGATTCGGAGGCGAGCAGTACTTC.

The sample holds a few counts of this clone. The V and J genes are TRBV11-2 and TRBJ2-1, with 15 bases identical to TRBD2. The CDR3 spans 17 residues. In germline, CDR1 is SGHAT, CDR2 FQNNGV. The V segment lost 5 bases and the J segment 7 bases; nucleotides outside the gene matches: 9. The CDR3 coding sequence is TGTGCCAGCAGCCCAGGGACTAGCGGGAGGCCCAGGAATGAGCAGTTCTTC. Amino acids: CASSPGTSGRPRNEQFF.